This is a list of T cell receptor beta chains from one sample in a study of T cells in Graves' hyperthyroidism and ophthalmopathy. TCRdb passed the multiplex PCR reads through MiXCR, listing each CDR3 protein once. The data hold a few hundred thousand distinct CDR3 sequences, with approximately 14% observed a single time. The sequencing sample was made of blood. The source is a woman younger than 35 with Graves' hyperthyroidism that later progressed to Graves' ophthalmopathy. Both conserved end residues are part of each CDR3. D genes are given only for firm matches. Some rows have no size entry. The others give once, few or many, or a class for an expanded clone.

J	size	V	D	DNA	CDR3
TRBJ2-1	-	TRBV6-5	-	TGTGCCAGCAGTTACTCTAACAATCCCTACAATGAGCAGTTCTTC	CASSYSNNPYNEQFF
TRBJ2-1	many	TRBV5-1	TRBD2	TGCGCCAGCAGCTTGGCGGAAGCGGGACTAGTCAGCGAGCAGTTCTTC	CASSLAEAGLVSEQFF
TRBJ2-1	-	TRBV4-2	TRBD2	TGTGCCAGCAGCCAAGATCTACTAGCGGGAATCTGTGAGCAGTTCTTC	CASSQDLLAGICEQFF
TRBJ2-1	many	TRBV7-2	TRBD2	TGTGCCAGCAGCTACGAAAATCGACTAGCGGGTGGCAATGAGCAGTTCTTC	CASSYENRLAGGNEQFF
TRBJ2-7	many	TRBV27	TRBD2	TGTGCCAGCAGTTTAAGGCGGGAGCGGGGCGAGCAGTACTTC	CASSLRRERGEQYF
TRBJ1-1	many	TRBV20-1	-	TGCAGTGCGAGGAAGGGAAGCGCTGAAGCTTTCTTT	CSARKGSAEAFF
TRBJ2-3	many	TRBV12-3/TRBV12-4	TRBD2	TGTGCCAGCAGTCATCTAGCGGGATCAGATACGCAGTATTTT	CASSHLAGSDTQYF
TRBJ2-5	-	TRBV24-1	TRBD2	TGTGCCACCAGTGATCCTGGACTAGCGGGAGGTAGCCAAGAGACCCAGTACTTC	CATSDPGLAGGSQETQYF
TRBJ2-3	few	TRBV30	-	TGTGCCTGGAGTGTAGGAGGGCCGTCAGATACGCAGTATTTT	CAWSVGGPSDTQYF
TRBJ2-1	-	TRBV25-1	TRBD2	TGTGCCAGCAGTGACGTCTCCCAAGGGATTACGCGGGAGGGGGAGCAGTTCTTC	CASSDVSQGITREGEQFF
TRBJ2-7	-	TRBV4-1	-	TGCGCCAGCAGCCAATCGCCCTCGACCTGCGAGCAGTACTTC	CASSQSPSTCEQYF
TRBJ2-5	once	TRBV28	-	TGTGCCAGCAGTCCCGTTATGGGAGAGACCCAGTACTTC	CASSPVMGETQYF
TRBJ2-1	many	TRBV20-1	TRBD2	TGCAGTGCTAGTGTGCGGGAGGGCAGCAATGAGCAGTTCTTC	CSASVREGSNEQFF
TRBJ2-3	many	TRBV5-1	-	TGCGCCAGCAGCCCATCGGGACTTAACACAGATACGCAGTATTTT	CASSPSGLNTDTQYF
TRBJ2-1	-	TRBV7-8	-	TGTGCCAGCAGCTATTTCACGGACGATGGGGATGAGCAGTTCTTC	CASSYFTDDGDEQFF
TRBJ2-3	many	TRBV13	-	TGTGCCACCTCGGCGAACACAGATACGCAGTATTTT	CATSANTDTQYF
TRBJ2-7	-	TRBV7-2	-	TGTGCCAGCAGCCTCACCGACCAGGGAGTCGAGCAGTACTTC	CASSLTDQGVEQYF
TRBJ2-7	many	TRBV28	TRBD1	TGTGCCAGCAGCGGGGAGGACAGGGTCTACGAGCAGTACTTC	CASSGEDRVYEQYF
TRBJ2-7	-	TRBV27	-	TGTGCCAGCAGCATTAGGGTCGCATCCTACGAGCAGTACTTC	CASSIRVASYEQYF
TRBJ2-3	few	TRBV27	-	TGTGCCAGCAGTACGACAGGTTTTACGCAGTATTTT	CASSTTGFTQYF
TRBJ2-3	few	TRBV5-6	TRBD1	TGTGCCAGCAGCTTTGGGCAGGGGGTCACAGATACGCAGTATTTT	CASSFGQGVTDTQYF
TRBJ1-1	many	TRBV10-3	-	TGTGCCATCAGTGAACACCTGAACACTGAAGCTTTCTTT	CAISEHLNTEAFF
TRBJ2-2	-	TRBV6-1	-	TGTGCCAGCCATTGGGGATCCGGGGAGCTGTTTTTT	CASHWGSGELFF
TRBJ2-3	many	TRBV20-1	TRBD2	TGCAGTGCTAGTGCTCCGGGACTAGCGGGAGGAGCTAGCACAGATACGCAGTATTTT	CSASAPGLAGGASTDTQYF
TRBJ1-4	-	TRBV18	-	TGTGCCAGCTCCCCGGGACGAGAGCGGGCTAATGAAAAACTGTTTTTT	CASSPGRERANEKLFF
TRBJ2-1	few	TRBV5-4	TRBD2	TGTGCCAGCAGCAAAGGACTAGCGGGAGTCTCCTACAATGAGCAGTTCTTC	CASSKGLAGVSYNEQFF
TRBJ2-7	many	TRBV11-1	-	TGTGCCAGCAGCCCCCGGGACCAAAACTACGAGCAGTACTTC	CASSPRDQNYEQYF
TRBJ2-7	-	TRBV19	-	TGTGCCAGTAGTATAGCGTGGGGCGCCTACGAGCAGTACTTC	CASSIAWGAYEQYF
TRBJ2-7	many	TRBV28	TRBD2	TGTGCCAGCAGTTTATCCGGGACTAGCTCCGAGCAGTACTTC	CASSLSGTSSEQYF